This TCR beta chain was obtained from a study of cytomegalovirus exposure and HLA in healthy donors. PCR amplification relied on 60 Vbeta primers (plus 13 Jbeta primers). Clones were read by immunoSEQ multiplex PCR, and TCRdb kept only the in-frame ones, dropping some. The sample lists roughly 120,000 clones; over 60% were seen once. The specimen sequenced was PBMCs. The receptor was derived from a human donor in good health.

The CDR3 DNA reads TGTGCCAGCAGCCTACAGGGATCCCCCAATGAGCAGTTCTTC. As protein: CASSLQGSPNEQFF. The chain uses TRBV6-5 and TRBJ2-1; D may be TRBD1 (6 bases). The length of the CDR3 is 14 residues. Germline CDR1 reads MNHEY; CDR2 reads SVGAGI. The germline V and J ends were trimmed by 6 bases and 6 bases, with 15 bases remaining between them.